This entry features one TCR beta chain sequence. This clonotype has just a few counts. What antigen it recognizes has not been identified. No much larger clonotype is one base removed from it; base qualities were not supplied. The sample is drawn from a study of T-cell memory formation after mild COVID-19 (dated by TCRdb to about 2021). Regarding the study in general: Most TCR sequence clusters were specific to one of the two donors. In a couple of donors, T-cell clones that expanded and contracted after mild COVID-19 were tracked by sequencing TCRalpha and TCRbeta repertoires over time. Two young, previously healthy adult volunteers made up the cohort, one male and one female.

Sequencing was performed on an Illumina NovaSeq 6000. TCRalpha and TCRbeta cDNA libraries were constructed by 5'RACE with constant-segment primers, with sample barcodes and unique molecular identifiers being introduced. RNA was extracted from every sample with Trizol reagent. Libraries were amplified in two PCR steps, with a second sample barcode and Illumina TruSeq adapters added in the second step. The libraries were sequenced on an Illumina NovaSeq using 2 x 150 bp paired-end reads. Per the original workflow: The reads were demultiplexed and collapsed into UMI-guided consensus sequences using migec v1.2.7. Using mixcr v2.1.11, UMI consensuses were aligned to TRA and TRB V and J templates and then assembled into clonotypes. A clonotype was counted as expanded or contracted only if both edgeR and NoisET called the change significant, with noise models trained on biological replicates. For edgeR calls, the cutoffs were a false discovery rate-adjusted p below 0.01 and a log2 fold-change threshold of 1. As an exploratory analysis of dynamics, PCA with hierarchical clustering was applied to max-normalized trajectories of the 1000 most abundant clonotypes. Separately sequenced CD4+ and CD8+ repertoires were used to assign the CD4 or CD8 phenotype of responding clones. TCRdb redid the processing of the public reads, applying fastp at Q25 and MiXCR, and retained in-frame beta chains. Identical CDR3 protein sequences are pooled into one entry, listed with their most common genes and DNA. The authors' filters were not applied to this entry. The table for this sample lists 550,000 to 650,000 distinct CDR3 sequences; approximately 15% of them were counted only once. Jointly, the top ten make up roughly 8.2% of the sample.

Including the terminal cysteine and phenylalanine, the CDR3 comprises 12 residues. Only the CDR3 region is kept as DNA, spanning 36 bases read in frame from base 1. V and J are truncated by 7 bases and 0 bases respectively, leaving an intervening sequence of 7 bases. CDR1 is given as SNHLY and CDR2 as FYNNEI, both from the germline V gene. PBMCs were isolated by Ficoll-Paque density gradient centrifugation. The research as a whole found: Whether the second-wave clones peaking on day 37 were SARS-CoV-2 specific was not confirmed. Some responding clones were detected in pre-infection memory, which suggested that pre-existing cross-reactive memory T cells had joined the SARS-CoV-2 response. Clones that contracted from day 15 to 85 showed balanced CD4/CD8 phenotypes, whereas a second wave of clones that expanded from day 15 to 37 leaned towards CD4+. Contracting CD4+ clones were found mainly in CM and EM memory subsets, while CD8+ clones were enriched in EMRA. Only two mild cases were covered by the study, and larger cohorts that include severe cases with pre-infection samples were considered necessary.

The specimen sequenced was PBMCs or a T cell subset sorted from them (not recorded which). The TCR comes from an adult woman who had mild COVID-19 (a few samples of this study predate the infection). The sample titles of this study are shuffled in the database, so cell type and time point are left out; the donor was told from shared clones. The chain is assembled from TRBV2 and TRBJ2-7, with the D gene call left open. The DNA sequence follows: TGTGCCAGCACCACTCACTCCTACGAGCAGTACTTC. Translation gives CASTTHSYEQYF.